This paragraph reports one TCR beta chain. Its antigen is as yet unknown. PCR primers comprised 60 Vbeta and 13 Jbeta primers. Authors' data handling: Counted up in a later analysis, unique TCR beta chains came to about 80 million, with about 9.9 million shared. Profiling relied on immunoSEQ multiplex PCR, and the TCRdb table lists in-frame clones only, not all of them. Clonal size and the V and J genes are those of that table, whereas D and trimming came from the DNA. The table includes 100,000 to 150,000 clones, 60% to 75% detected once. The sample belongs to a study of cytomegalovirus exposure and HLA in healthy donors. General study results and limits: Only CMV serostatus was available as immune exposure information. In a later analysis, parvovirus B19, influenza, CMV and Epstein-Barr virus appeared linked to several top co-occurrence clusters.

Sample: PBMCs. This TCR came from a woman in her forties or fifties in good health and CMV-seropositive.

CDR3 sequence (DNA): TGTGCCAGTTTAACTACTGACAGGGGAGGGAATTCACCCCTCCACTTT. This codes for CASLTTDRGGNSPLHF. The V call is TRBV19, the J call TRBJ1-6, with 8 positions matching TRBD1. The CDR3 runs to 16 residues. The germline gives CDR1 LNHDA, CDR2 SQIVND (reference sequence). V trimming: 8 bases; J trimming: 7 bases; junction bases outside the gene matches: 13.